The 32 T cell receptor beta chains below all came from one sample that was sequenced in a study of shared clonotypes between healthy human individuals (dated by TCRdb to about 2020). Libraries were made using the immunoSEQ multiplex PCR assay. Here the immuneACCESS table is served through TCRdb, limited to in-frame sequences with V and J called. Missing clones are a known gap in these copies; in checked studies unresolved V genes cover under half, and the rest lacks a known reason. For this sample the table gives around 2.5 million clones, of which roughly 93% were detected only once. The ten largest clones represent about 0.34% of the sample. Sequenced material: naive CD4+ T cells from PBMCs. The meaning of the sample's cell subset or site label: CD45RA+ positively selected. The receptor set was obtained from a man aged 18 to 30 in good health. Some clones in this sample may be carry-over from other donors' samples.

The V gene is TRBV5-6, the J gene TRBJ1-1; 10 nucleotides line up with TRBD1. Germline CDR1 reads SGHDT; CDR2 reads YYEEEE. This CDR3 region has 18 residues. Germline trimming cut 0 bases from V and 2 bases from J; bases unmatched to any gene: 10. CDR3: CASSLASPGQGVNTEAFF. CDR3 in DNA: TGTGCCAGCAGCTTGGCCTCTCCCGGACAGGGGGTTAACACTGAAGCTTTCTTT.

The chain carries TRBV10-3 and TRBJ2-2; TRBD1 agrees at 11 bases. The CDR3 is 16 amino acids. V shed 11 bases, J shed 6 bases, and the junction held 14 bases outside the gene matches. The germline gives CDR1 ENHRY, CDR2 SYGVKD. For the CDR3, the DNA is TGTGCCCTCCGGACAGGGGGCTTGGGTGAGGCCGGGGAGCTGTTTTTT. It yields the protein CALRTGGLGEAGELFF.

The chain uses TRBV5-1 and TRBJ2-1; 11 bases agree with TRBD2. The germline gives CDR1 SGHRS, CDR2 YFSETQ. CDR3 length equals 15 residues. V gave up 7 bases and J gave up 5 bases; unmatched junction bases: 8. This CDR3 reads CASGPGTSGNNEQFF. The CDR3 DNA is TGCGCCAGCGGACCAGGGACTAGCGGTAACAATGAGCAGTTCTTC.

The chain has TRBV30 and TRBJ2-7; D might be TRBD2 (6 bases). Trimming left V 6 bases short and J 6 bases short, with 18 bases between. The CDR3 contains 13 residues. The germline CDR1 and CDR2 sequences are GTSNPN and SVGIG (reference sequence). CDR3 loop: CACQGFLGGEQYF. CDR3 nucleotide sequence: TGTGCCTGCCAGGGCTTTCTGGGGGGCGAGCAGTACTTC.

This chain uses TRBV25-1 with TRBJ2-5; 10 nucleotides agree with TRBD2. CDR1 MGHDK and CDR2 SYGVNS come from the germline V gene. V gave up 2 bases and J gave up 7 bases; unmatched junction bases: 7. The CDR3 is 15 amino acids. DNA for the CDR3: TGTGCCAGCAGTGAAGCTAGCGGGAGTGGAGGGACCCAGTACTTC. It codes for CASSEASGSGGTQYF.

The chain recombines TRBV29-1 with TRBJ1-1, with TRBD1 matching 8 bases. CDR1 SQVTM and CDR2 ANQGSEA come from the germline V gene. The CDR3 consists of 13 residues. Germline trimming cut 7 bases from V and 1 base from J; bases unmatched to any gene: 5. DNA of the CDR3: TGCAGCGCCGCAGGGGGCTGGAACACTGAAGCTTTCTTT. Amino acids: CSAAGGWNTEAFF.

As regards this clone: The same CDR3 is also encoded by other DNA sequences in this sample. The CDR3 protein is CASSPLLAGHNEQFF. CDR3 in DNA: TGTGCCAGCTCACCATTACTAGCGGGACACAATGAGCAGTTCTTC. The chain carries TRBV18 and TRBJ2-1; 10 nucleotides align to TRBD2. V gave up 2 bases and J gave up 5 bases; unmatched junction bases: 3. Germline V gives CDR1 KGHSH, CDR2 LQKENI. This CDR3 has 15 residues.

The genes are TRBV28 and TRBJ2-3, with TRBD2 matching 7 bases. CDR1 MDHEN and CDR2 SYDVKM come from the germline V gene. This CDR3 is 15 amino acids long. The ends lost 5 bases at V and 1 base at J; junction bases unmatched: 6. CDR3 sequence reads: CASSELASGTDTQYF. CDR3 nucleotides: TGTGCCAGCAGTGAACTAGCGTCGGGCACAGATACGCAGTATTTT.

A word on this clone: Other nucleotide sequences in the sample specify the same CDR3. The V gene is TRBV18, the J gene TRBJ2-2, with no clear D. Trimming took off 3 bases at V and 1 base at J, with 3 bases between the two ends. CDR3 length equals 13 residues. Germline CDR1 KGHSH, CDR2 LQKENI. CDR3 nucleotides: TGTGCCAGCTCACCGAGGAACACCGGGGAGCTGTTTTTT. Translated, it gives CASSPRNTGELFF.

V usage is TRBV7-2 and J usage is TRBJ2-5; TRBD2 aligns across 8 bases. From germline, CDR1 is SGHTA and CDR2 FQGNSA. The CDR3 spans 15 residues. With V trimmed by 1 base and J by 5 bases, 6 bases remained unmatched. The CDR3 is CASSLGQREWETQYF. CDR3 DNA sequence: TGTGCCAGCAGCTTAGGTCAGCGGGAGTGGGAGACCCAGTACTTC. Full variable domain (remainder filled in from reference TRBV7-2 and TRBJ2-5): GAGVSQSPSNKVTEKGKDVELRCDPISGHTALYWYRQSLGQGLEFLIYFQGNSAPDKSGLPSDRFSAERTGGSVSTLTIQRTQQEDSAVYLCASSLGQREWETQYFGPGTRLLVL.

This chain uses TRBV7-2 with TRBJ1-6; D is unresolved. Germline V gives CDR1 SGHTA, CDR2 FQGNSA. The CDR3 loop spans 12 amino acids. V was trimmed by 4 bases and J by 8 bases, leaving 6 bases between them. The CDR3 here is CASSWRDSPLHF. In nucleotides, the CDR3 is TGTGCCAGCAGCTGGAGGGATTCACCCCTCCACTTT. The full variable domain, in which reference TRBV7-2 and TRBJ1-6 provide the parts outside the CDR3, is GAGVSQSPSNKVTEKGKDVELRCDPISGHTALYWYRQSLGQGLEFLIYFQGNSAPDKSGLPSDRFSAERTGGSVSTLTIQRTQQEDSAVYLCASSWRDSPLHFGNGTRLTVT.

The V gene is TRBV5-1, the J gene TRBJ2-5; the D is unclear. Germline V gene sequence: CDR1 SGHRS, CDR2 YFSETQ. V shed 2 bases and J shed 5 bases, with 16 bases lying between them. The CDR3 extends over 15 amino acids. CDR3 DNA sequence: TGCGCCAGCAGCTTTTTTAACGTAGGGCGGGAGACCCAGTACTTC. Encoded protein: CASSFFNVGRETQYF.

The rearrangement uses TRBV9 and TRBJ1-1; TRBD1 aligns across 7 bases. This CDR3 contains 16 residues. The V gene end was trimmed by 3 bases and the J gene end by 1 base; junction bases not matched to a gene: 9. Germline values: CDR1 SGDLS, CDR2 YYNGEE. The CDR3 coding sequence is TGTGCCAGCAGCGCCCTAACAGGGGCGGAGAACACTGAAGCTTTCTTT. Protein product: CASSALTGAENTEAFF.

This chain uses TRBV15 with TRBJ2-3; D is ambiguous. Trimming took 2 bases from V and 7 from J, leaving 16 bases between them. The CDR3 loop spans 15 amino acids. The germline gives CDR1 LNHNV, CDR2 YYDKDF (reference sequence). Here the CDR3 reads CATSRPTAVTHTQYF. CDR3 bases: TGTGCCACCAGCAGACCGACCGCAGTCACTCATACGCAGTATTTT. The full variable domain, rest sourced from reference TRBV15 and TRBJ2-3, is DAMVIQNPRYQVTQFGKPVTLSCSQTLNHNVMYWYQQKSSQAPKLLFHYYDKDFNNEADTPDNFQSRRPNTSFCFLDIRSPGLGDTAMYLCATSRPTAVTHTQYFGPGTRLTVL.

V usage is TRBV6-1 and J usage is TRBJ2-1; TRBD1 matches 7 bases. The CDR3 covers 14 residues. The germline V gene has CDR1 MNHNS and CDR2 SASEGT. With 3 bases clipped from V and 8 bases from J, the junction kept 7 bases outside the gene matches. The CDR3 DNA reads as TGTGCCAGCAGTGATAGACAGGGAAAGGATGAGCAGTTCTTC. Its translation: CASSDRQGKDEQFF.

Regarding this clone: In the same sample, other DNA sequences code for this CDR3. The CDR3 bases are TGTGCCAGCAGTTCCCTGATAGCGGGGGCCTACAATGAGCAGTTCTTC. It translates to CASSSLIAGAYNEQFF. The chain carries TRBV28 and TRBJ2-1; 9 bases line up with TRBD2. The V gene end was trimmed by 4 bases and the J gene end by 2 bases; junction bases not matched to a gene: 6. Germline CDR1 is MDHEN and CDR2 is SYDVKM. CDR3 length: 16 residues.

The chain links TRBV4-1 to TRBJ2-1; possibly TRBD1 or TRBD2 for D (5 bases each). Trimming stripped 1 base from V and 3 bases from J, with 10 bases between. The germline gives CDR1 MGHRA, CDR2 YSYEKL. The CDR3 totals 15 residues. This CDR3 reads CASSQVERGYNEQFF. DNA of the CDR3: TGCGCCAGCAGCCAAGTAGAGAGGGGCTACAATGAGCAGTTCTTC.

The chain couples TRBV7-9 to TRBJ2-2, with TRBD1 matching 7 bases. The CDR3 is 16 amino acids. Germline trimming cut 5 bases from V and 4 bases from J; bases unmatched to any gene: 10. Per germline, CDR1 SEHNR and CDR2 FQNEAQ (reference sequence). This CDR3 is CASSRGQPTSTGELFF. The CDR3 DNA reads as TGTGCCAGCAGCCGGGGACAGCCGACCTCCACCGGGGAGCTGTTTTTT.

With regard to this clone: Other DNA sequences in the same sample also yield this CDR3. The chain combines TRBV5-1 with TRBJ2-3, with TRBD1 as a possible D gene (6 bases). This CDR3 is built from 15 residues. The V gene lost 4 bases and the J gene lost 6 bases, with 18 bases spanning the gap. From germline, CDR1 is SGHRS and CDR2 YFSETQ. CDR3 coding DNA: TGCGCCAGCAGCCTCACCGGGACACCTGAGGATACGCAGTATTTT. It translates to CASSLTGTPEDTQYF.

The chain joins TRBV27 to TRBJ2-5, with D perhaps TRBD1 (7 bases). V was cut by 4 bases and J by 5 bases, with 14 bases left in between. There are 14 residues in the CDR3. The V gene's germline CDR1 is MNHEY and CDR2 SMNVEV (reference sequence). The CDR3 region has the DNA TGTGCCAGCAGTTCGTCCAGGGGGAGGGAGACCCAGTACTTC. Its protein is CASSSSRGRETQYF.

The CDR3 coding sequence is TGTGCCAGCAGCCCGGGACCGACGGTTCAGTACTTC. Translation gives CASSPGPTVQYF. This sequence joins TRBV7-9 and TRBJ2-4; D is tentatively TRBD1 or TRBD2 (5 bases each). CDR3 length: 12 amino acids. Per germline, CDR1 SEHNR and CDR2 FQNEAQ (reference sequence). Trimming took 5 bases from V and 11 from J, leaving 13 bases between them.

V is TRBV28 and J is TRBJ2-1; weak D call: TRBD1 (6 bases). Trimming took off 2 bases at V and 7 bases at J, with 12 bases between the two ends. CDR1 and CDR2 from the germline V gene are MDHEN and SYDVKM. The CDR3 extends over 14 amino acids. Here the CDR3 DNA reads TGTGCCAGCAGTTTAAGGCAGGGGAAGAATGAGCAGTTCTTC. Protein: CASSLRQGKNEQFF.

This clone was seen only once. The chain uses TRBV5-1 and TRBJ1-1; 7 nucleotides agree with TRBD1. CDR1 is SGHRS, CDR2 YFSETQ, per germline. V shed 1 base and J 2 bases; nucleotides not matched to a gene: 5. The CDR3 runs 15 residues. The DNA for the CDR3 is TGCGCCAGCAGCTTGTTCGGGACAGCCAACACTGAAGCTTTCTTT. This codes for CASSLFGTANTEAFF.

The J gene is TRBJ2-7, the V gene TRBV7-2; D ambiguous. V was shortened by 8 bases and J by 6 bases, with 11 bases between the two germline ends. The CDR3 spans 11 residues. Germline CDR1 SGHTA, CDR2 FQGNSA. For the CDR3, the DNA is TGTGCCAGCGGTCCCCGGCTCGAGCAGTACTTC. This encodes CASGPRLEQYF.

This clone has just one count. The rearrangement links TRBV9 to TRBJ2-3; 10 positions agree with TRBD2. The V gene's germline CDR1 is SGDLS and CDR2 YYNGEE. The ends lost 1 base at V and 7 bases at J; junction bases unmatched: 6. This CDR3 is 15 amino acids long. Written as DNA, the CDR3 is TGTGCCAGCAGCGTATCCCAGCGGGAGGGGAATACGCAGTATTTT. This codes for CASSVSQREGNTQYF.

Written as DNA, the CDR3 is TGTGCCTGGAAGACTAGCGGTTCCACAGATACGCAGTATTTT. It is translated as CAWKTSGSTDTQYF. The V gene is TRBV30, the J gene TRBJ2-3; 9 nucleotides line up with TRBD2. V shed 4 bases and J 2 bases; nucleotides not matched to a gene: 4. There are 14 residues in the CDR3. Germline-derived CDR1 and CDR2 are GTSNPN and SVGIG (reference sequence).

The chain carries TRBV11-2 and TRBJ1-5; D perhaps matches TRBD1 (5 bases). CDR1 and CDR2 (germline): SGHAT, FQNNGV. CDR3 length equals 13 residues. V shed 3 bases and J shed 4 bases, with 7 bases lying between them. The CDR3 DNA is TGTGCCAGCAGCTTGACAGAGAATCAGCCCCAGCATTTT. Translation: CASSLTENQPQHF. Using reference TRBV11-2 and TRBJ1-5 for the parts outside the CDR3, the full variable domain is EAGVAQSPRYKIIEKRQSVAFWCNPISGHATLYWYQQILGQGPKLLIQFQNNGVVDDSQLPKDRFSAERLKGVDSTLKIQPAKLEDSAVYLCASSLTENQPQHFGDGTRLSIL.

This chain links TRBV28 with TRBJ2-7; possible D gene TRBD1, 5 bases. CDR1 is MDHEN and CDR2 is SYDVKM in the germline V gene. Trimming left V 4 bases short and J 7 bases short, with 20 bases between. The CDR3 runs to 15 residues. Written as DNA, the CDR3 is TGTGCCAGCAGTTCGCCCGTTGGCAGGGTGTGGGAGCAGTACTTC. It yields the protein CASSSPVGRVWEQYF.

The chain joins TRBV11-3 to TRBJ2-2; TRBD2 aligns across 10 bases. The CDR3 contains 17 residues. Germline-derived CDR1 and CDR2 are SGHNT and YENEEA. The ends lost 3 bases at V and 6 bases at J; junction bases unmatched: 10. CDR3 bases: TGTGCCAGCAGCTTCGACTATCTAGCGGGAGCGGCCGGGGAGCTGTTTTTT. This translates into CASSFDYLAGAAGELFF.

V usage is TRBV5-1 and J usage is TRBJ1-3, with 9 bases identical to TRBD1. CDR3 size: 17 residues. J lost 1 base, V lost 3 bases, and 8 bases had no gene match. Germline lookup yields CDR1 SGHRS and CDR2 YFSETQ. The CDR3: CASSWSGQGDSGNTIYF. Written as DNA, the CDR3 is TGCGCCAGCAGCTGGTCGGGACAGGGTGATTCTGGAAACACCATATATTTT.

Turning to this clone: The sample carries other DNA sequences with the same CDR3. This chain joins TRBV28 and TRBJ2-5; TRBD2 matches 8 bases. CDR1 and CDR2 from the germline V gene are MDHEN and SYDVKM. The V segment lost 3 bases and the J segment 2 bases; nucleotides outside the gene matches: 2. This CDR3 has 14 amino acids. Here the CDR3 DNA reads TGTGCCAGCAGTTTTGGACTAGCTCAAGAGACCCAGTACTTC. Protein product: CASSFGLAQETQYF.

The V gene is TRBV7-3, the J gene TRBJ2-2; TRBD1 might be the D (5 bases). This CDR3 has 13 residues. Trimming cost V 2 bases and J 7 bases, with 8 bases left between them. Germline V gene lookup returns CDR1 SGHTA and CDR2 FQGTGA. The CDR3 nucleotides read TGTGCCAGCAGCTTAGCCCAGGGCGGGGAGCTGTTTTTT. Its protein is CASSLAQGGELFF.